The TCR beta chain under discussion was sequenced for a study of cytomegalovirus exposure and HLA in healthy donors (dated by TCRdb to about 2017). Study-level background: In an earlier analysis of 450 to 750 of the donors, 276 Gb of sequence data and 95 million to 130 million unique TCR beta sequences from 150 million to 200 million T cells were reported. The study combined high-throughput TCR immunosequencing, statistical association of individual TCRs with disease status, and machine learning to predict cytomegalovirus infection status. HLA typing covered class I and class II loci at four-digit resolution. The number of typed donors differed by locus: about 620-640 for A, B, C, DRB1 and DQB1; 522 for DQA1; 606 for DPA1; and approximately 450 for DPB1. Roughly five DR-DQ haplotypes were treated as single units for association and clustering because of strong linkage in the cohort. Rather than drawing on any new phenotypic data, the later analysis identified candidate immune exposures from TCR beta sequences and the way those sequences occurred across donors. The study aimed to test whether cataloging public T cell receptors could reveal signatures of past pathogen exposure. Of the approximately 370 genotyped donors, 70% to 90% were placed in the genetic ancestry cluster associated with self-reported Caucasian donors. To study patterns of TCR occurrence, a later analysis re-analyzed previously published TCR beta repertoires from several hundred donors and added high-resolution HLA genotyping. A later genetic analysis took genome-wide SNP genotypes for about 65% of the 666 donors and used that subset as a discovery cohort. The T cell repertoires of 666 subjects were profiled by immunosequencing and related to cytomegalovirus serostatus. Besides the first cohort of around 700 subjects, a separate validation cohort made up of 120 different subjects was used. An early release covering 550 to 700 HLA-typed donors comprised 250 to 350 gigabases of sequencing data and tens of millions of unique TCR sequences. Donor age, sex, ethnicity and CMV serostatus were compiled together with the repertoire data. Across 300 to 500 genotyped donors of the cohort, an average of about 250,000 unique TCR beta nucleotide sequences per donor were sequenced, and 15% to 20% of those sequences were non-productive. An earlier analysis of more than 450 of the donors used high-throughput TCR beta sequencing to judge whether each TCR beta V gene segment behaved as functional or pseudogenic. Every discovery cohort repertoire had been produced on one sequencing platform.

The library was built by means of the immunoSEQ multiplex PCR assay. A mixture of 60 forward primers for TCR Vbeta segments and 13 reverse primers for TCR Jbeta segments was used in the multiplex PCR. A multiplex PCR assay on genomic DNA amplified the CDR3 region of rearranged TCR beta genes. The Illumina HiSeq System was used to sequence the amplified TCR beta libraries as 87-base-pair reads. In the source study's methods: A later analysis counted some 74 million unique TCR beta chains across the 666 repertoires, and roughly 11 million of these chains were shared by at least two donors. A nearest-neighbor algorithm error-corrected the raw reads and collapsed the reads into unique sequences, merging closely related sequences to remove PCR and sequencing errors. V, D and J gene segments were assigned by aligning CDR3 sequences to IMGT reference sequences. For a sequence to be retained, a match of at least six nucleotides was required to both a V gene segment and a J gene segment. Rearrangements were classified as productive when the CDR3 lacked stop codons and remained in frame with V and J, and all other rearrangements were classified as non-productive. Following IMGT convention, CDR3 was defined as the stretch from the second conserved V-encoded cysteine to the conserved J-encoded phenylalanine. Sequences without an unambiguous match to a single V gene segment were excluded from the earlier analysis of 587 of the donors. An earlier analysis of a few hundred of the donors called V segments functional above 56.7% productive rearrangements and segregating when the between-donor standard deviation exceeded 5%. A statistical classification framework was built for diagnosing cytomegalovirus status from the catalog of TCR beta chain sequences. A later analysis assigned V and J genes by comparing TCR nucleotide sequences with IMGT/GENE-DB human TR gene sequences. In a later analysis, CDR3 sequences and most-parsimonious VDJ recombination scenarios were assigned using the TCRdist pipeline. A later analysis defined each TCR beta chain by its CDR3 amino acid sequence plus V-gene family, and excluded reads lacking a unique V-gene family. A later analysis removed 592 highly shared, low-generation-probability nucleotide sequences to deal with suspected cross-contamination and a sequencing artifact. In a later analysis, a clonal expansion index was calculated for each public chain from normalized within-repertoire ranks of inferred template counts. In a later analysis, generation probabilities were computed using a VDJ recombination model fitted to out-of-frame rearrangements, and the results were checked against IGoR. A later analysis scored TCR-TCR, TCR-HLA and TCR-CMV co-occurrence with hypergeometric tests, applying a repertoire-size bias correction to TCR pairs. A later analysis estimated false discovery rates by permuting HLA or CMV assignments 20 times. In a later analysis, co-occurring TCRs were grouped using DBSCAN, and TCRdist sequence similarity was added for clustering within HLA-allele-positive subsets. Repertoires with fewer than 30,000 or more than 120,000 public chains were left out of co-occurrence clustering, as were five repertoires with anomalous nucleotide sharing. The table comes from immuneACCESS by way of TCRdb, which keeps in-frame sequences with V and J called. Part of the clones is missing from these tables; in studies checked, under half for an unresolved V gene and the rest for unknown reasons. That table furnishes V, J and clone size, whereas the DNA furnished D and trimming. The sample records about 200,000 clones, 76% of which are singletons. The ten top clones hold over 0.55% of the sample.

Via the germline V gene (reference sequence), CDR1 is SSHAT and CDR2 FNYEAQ. Including the terminal cysteine and phenylalanine, the CDR3 comprises 15 residues. CDR3 DNA only is kept here, 45 bases in frame from base 1. General conclusions and limits of the study: A group of highly shared sequence variants was considered likely to be a technical artifact of the sequencing pipeline. Some IMGT-functional V segments, including TRBV6-2 and TRBV6-3, could not be distinguished by the 87-base-pair reads and were therefore excluded. Because counts were too low, 15 to 20 rarely observed V segments, including chromosome 9 orphons, were left out of the earlier analysis of 587 of the donors. In a later genetic analysis, fewer N-insertions in productive TCRs were reported among donors in an Asian-associated ancestry cluster than the roughly 640-donor mean. Correlated functional status among segregating V segments might reflect linkage disequilibrium, but an unknown experimental factor could not be ruled out. Specific HLA alleles were associated with 16,951 TCR beta sequences at a false discovery rate of 0.05 in a later analysis. Compared with equally common non-associated chains, HLA-associated TCR beta chains in a later analysis were more clonally expanded and had lower generation probabilities. The presence/absence analyses assumed that sequencing depth was roughly uniform across donors, and that assumption may not be true. A total of 150 to 200 TCR beta chains were listed by the study as associated with cytomegalovirus. While some public TCRs were present in many individuals, most TCR sequences turned up only very rarely across donors. It was suggested by the authors that the approach could potentially be generalized to other disease states and immunological phenotypes. The classifier was reported to diagnose cytomegalovirus status with high specificity and sensitivity in both the original cohort and the validation cohort. In a later analysis, the rate of TCR association differed among HLA loci, with DRB1 alleles having the most associated TCRs and HLA-C alleles having the fewest. A later analysis found that most CMV-associated TCR beta chains appeared HLA-restricted, with HLA associations seemingly driven largely by CMV exposure. The cohort was sequenced for TCR beta chains only, and without alpha or paired-chain data the features that could be detected were limited. A further reported finding was that TCR beta sequences accurately predicted the HLA-A and HLA-B alleles for most subjects in the first cohort. CMV serostatus was the only immune exposure information available for the cohort. An earlier analysis of several hundred of the donors showed that most TCR beta V segments appeared in productive rearrangements either about 87% or about 30% of the time, which broadly matched IMGT annotations. According to a later analysis, parvovirus B19, influenza, CMV and Epstein-Barr virus appeared linked to several top co-occurrence clusters. When HLA alleles, especially DR and DQ, strongly co-occurred, TCR associations were difficult to assign to individual alleles. A few of the identified cytomegalovirus-associated TCR beta chains were confirmed in vitro to be specific for cytomegalovirus antigens. HLA typing was unavailable for some donors at each locus, so association tests used only the typed subset. In a later genetic analysis, a missense DCLRE1C variant was associated with V-gene and J-gene trimming of TCR beta chains, and the association was replicated in an independent cohort.

Concerning this clone itself: It lacks a known antigen. At one end, the junction sequence differs from germline, possibly due to a read error. Different DNA sequences within this sample yield the same CDR3.

The cohort comprised several hundred healthy bone marrow donors. Cohort members were all nominally healthy when sampled, although unrecorded immune exposures were likely present. The donor tested CMV seronegative, placing the donor among the 350 or so seronegative members of the cohort. A peripheral blood sample was collected from each donor, and TCR beta sequencing was performed on peripheral blood mononuclear cells. The Qiagen DNeasy Blood Extraction Kit was used to extract genomic DNA from the blood cell samples. The sequence was collected from a man between 18 and 29 years old in good health and CMV-seronegative. The sequence links TRBV7-7 to TRBJ2-1; 12 middle bases align to TRBD2. Sequencing was carried out using PBMCs. CDR3 protein: CASSLGLAGNNEQFF. The base sequence is TGTGCTAGCAGCTTAGGACTAGCGGGAAACAATGAGCAGTTCTTC.